The 29 T cell receptor beta chains in this list originate from one sample, sequenced in a study of blood T cell repertoires in COVID-19. Profiling relied on immunoSEQ multiplex PCR, and the TCRdb table lists in-frame clones only, not all of them. The sample gives under 100,000 clones, 81% of which show up once; nearly 25% is in the top ten. Sequenced: peripheral blood. The source of these receptors is a man older than 75 with active or convalescent COVID-19.

The chain couples TRBV3-1 (or the pseudogene TRBV3-2) to TRBJ1-2; the match to TRBD1 covers 8 bases. The CDR3 contains 15 residues. The V gene end was trimmed by 4 bases and the J gene end by 4 bases; junction bases not matched to a gene: 8. The germline CDR1 and CDR2 sequences are LGHDT and YNNKEL (reference sequence). The CDR3 DNA follows: TGTGCCAGCAGCCCCAGGACAGGGTCGGGCTATGGCTACACCTTC. This sequence encodes CASSPRTGSGYGYTF.

This clone was counted a few times. The J gene is TRBJ1-1, the V gene TRBV28, with 10 positions matching TRBD1. The CDR3 is 14 residues long. CDR1 is MDHEN and CDR2 is SYDVKM in the germline V gene. Unmatched junction bases numbered 3, after V lost 2 bases and J lost 6 bases. The CDR3 spells CASSLDGQGAEAFF. CDR3 nucleotide sequence: TGTGCCAGCAGTTTAGATGGACAGGGGGCTGAAGCTTTCTTT.

This CDR3 reads CASSHIWVGLAGKEFF. Here the CDR3 DNA reads TGTGCCAGCAGCCATATCTGGGTGGGGCTAGCGGGTAAGGAGTTCTTC. The genes are TRBV3-1 (or the pseudogene TRBV3-2) and TRBJ2-1; the match to TRBD2 covers 8 bases. The CDR3 totals 16 residues. Germline loops: CDR1 LGHDT, CDR2 YNNKEL (reference sequence). Germline trimming cut 3 bases from V and 14 bases from J; bases unmatched to any gene: 18.

The CDR3 protein is CASFRNPGTNYGYTF. The CDR3 DNA sequence: TGCGCCAGCTTCCGAAACCCCGGTACTAACTATGGCTACACCTTC. The genes are TRBV5-1 and TRBJ1-2; no clear D gene. The CDR3 loop spans 15 amino acids. Germline V lookup: CDR1 SGHRS, CDR2 YFSETQ. The V end lost 7 bases, the J end lost 0 bases, and 16 bases lay between the germline ends.

This clone was detected a few times. The CDR3 here is CASSARTKADTQYF. The CDR3 nucleotides read TGTGCCAGCAGCGCAAGGACTAAAGCAGATACGCAGTATTTT. The chain has TRBV7-8 and TRBJ2-3; maybe TRBD2 (6 bases). The germline V gene has CDR1 SGHVS and CDR2 FQNEAQ. This CDR3 spans 14 amino acids. Trimming shortened V by 5 bases and J by 4 bases, and 13 bases separated the two germline ends.

The V and J genes are TRBV10-3 and TRBJ2-2; 14 nucleotides align to TRBD2. Germline values: CDR1 ENHRY, CDR2 SYGVKD. The CDR3 loop spans 17 amino acids. After removal of 8 bases from V and 0 bases from J, the junction contained 5 bases not matched to a gene. DNA of the CDR3: TGTGCCATCGGGACGGGACTAGCGGGAGCGAACACCGGGGAGCTGTTTTTT. This sequence encodes CAIGTGLAGANTGELFF.

The chain joins TRBV6-5 to TRBJ1-4, with 7 bases aligning to TRBD1. Germline V lookup: CDR1 MNHEY, CDR2 SVGAGI. CDR3 length: 15 residues. J was trimmed by 3 bases and V by 6 bases; bases with no gene match: 7. This CDR3 is CASRRQGRSNEKLFF. The DNA for the CDR3 is TGTGCCAGCAGAAGACAGGGCCGGTCTAATGAAAAACTGTTTTTT.

The V and J genes are TRBV24-1 and TRBJ2-1; TRBD2 aligns across 7 bases. The CDR3 consists of 15 residues. CDR1 and CDR2 from the germline V gene are KGHDR and SFDVKD. After removal of 9 bases from V and 5 bases from J, the junction contained 12 bases not matched to a gene. The CDR3 nucleotides are TGTGCCACCGTCGGGGTGGGGGGGACTAACAATGAGCAGTTCTTC. Its protein product is CATVGVGGTNNEQFF.

The chain carries TRBV7-9 and TRBJ1-1; 8 bases map to TRBD1. Germline values: CDR1 SEHNR, CDR2 FQNEAQ (reference sequence). Trimming at V came to 5 bases and at J to 4 bases, leaving 21 bases not matched to a gene. The length of the CDR3 is 19 residues. The CDR3 loop reads CASSPDPRTGFGIGTEAFF. The CDR3, as DNA: TGTGCCAGCAGCCCCGACCCCCGGACAGGGTTTGGGATCGGCACTGAAGCTTTCTTT.

The chain is built from TRBV30 and TRBJ2-3, with TRBD2 matching 11 bases. The V gene end was trimmed by 1 base and the J gene end by 4 bases; junction bases not matched to a gene: 1. The CDR3 is 14 residues long. Germline V gene sequence: CDR1 GTSNPN, CDR2 SVGIG (reference sequence). CDR3 loop: CAWSASGGPDTQYF. The CDR3, as DNA: TGTGCCTGGAGTGCTAGCGGGGGGCCAGATACGCAGTATTTT.

The rearrangement joins TRBV10-3 to TRBJ2-5, with 11 bases fitting TRBD2. Germline trimming cut 11 bases from V and 0 bases from J; bases unmatched to any gene: 2. Germline V gives CDR1 ENHRY, CDR2 SYGVKD. The CDR3 spans 13 residues. CDR3 bases: TGTGCCGGTAGCGGGGGGGACCAAGAGACCCAGTACTTC. Translating gives CAGSGGDQETQYF.

This clone was counted only a few times. The chain couples TRBV6-2 or TRBV6-3 to TRBJ2-5; TRBD2 matches at 8 bases. This CDR3 has 15 residues. Unmatched junction bases numbered 5, after V lost 0 bases and J lost 5 bases. CDR1 is MNHEY, CDR2 SVGEGT, per germline. As DNA, the CDR3 is TGTGCCAGCAGTTACTCGATGGCTAGCGGGGAGACCCAGTACTTC. It encodes CASSYSMASGETQYF.

J is TRBJ1-4 and V is TRBV28; possible D gene TRBD1, 5 bases. V was shortened by 4 bases and J by 7 bases, with 16 bases between the two germline ends. The CDR3 consists of 15 residues. Per germline, CDR1 MDHEN and CDR2 SYDVKM. The CDR3 region is CASSSPSGTGEKLFF. CDR3 in DNA: TGTGCCAGCAGTTCCCCTTCCGGCACAGGTGAAAAACTGTTTTTT.

In its sample, this clone was seen once. The chain links TRBV19 to TRBJ1-1; D perhaps matches TRBD1 (6 bases). The germline V and J ends were trimmed by 6 bases and 0 bases, with 11 bases remaining between them. This CDR3 has 14 residues. The germline gives CDR1 LNHDA, CDR2 SQIVND (reference sequence). In DNA form, the CDR3 reads TGTGCCAGTAGGGCACGGGACATGAACACTGAAGCTTTCTTT. This translates into CASRARDMNTEAFF.

The V gene is TRBV19, the J gene TRBJ1-2; D is perhaps TRBD1 (6 bases). V lost 8 bases to trimming and J lost 0 bases, with 22 bases between them. Per the germline V gene, CDR1 is LNHDA and CDR2 is SQIVND (reference sequence). This CDR3 comprises 17 residues. This CDR3 reads CASGGPHQRAANYGYTF. The CDR3 bases are TGTGCCAGTGGGGGCCCTCATCAGCGTGCGGCTAACTATGGCTACACCTTC.

The rearrangement links TRBV5-5 to TRBJ2-7; D might be TRBD1 (6 bases). CDR1 SGHKS and CDR2 YYEKEE come from the germline V gene (reference sequence). The V gene lost 4 bases and the J gene lost 4 bases, with 12 bases spanning the gap. This CDR3 comprises 13 residues. The CDR3 nucleotides read TGTGCCAGCAGCCGGACAGAGAGGTACGAGCAGTACTTC. The encoded protein is CASSRTERYEQYF.

This clone was detected only a few times. This chain connects TRBV6-5 to TRBJ1-2; maybe TRBD1 (6 bases). Germline CDR1 reads MNHEY; CDR2 reads SVGAGI. V lost 7 bases and J lost 3, with 9 bases in between. The CDR3 loop spans 12 amino acids. The CDR3 sequence: CASTSGDYGYTF. Written as DNA, the CDR3 is TGTGCCAGCACGTCAGGGGACTATGGCTACACCTTC.

V gene TRBV6-4 combines with J gene TRBJ2-3; 7 positions match TRBD2. The CDR3 has 15 residues. With 5 bases clipped from V and 0 bases from J, the junction kept 5 bases outside the gene matches. Germline CDR1 MRHNA, CDR2 SNTAGT. The DNA of the CDR3 is TGTGCCAGCAGTATGGAGCGGGGAAGCACAGATACGCAGTATTTT. This codes for CASSMERGSTDTQYF.

A single count supports this clone. This chain joins TRBV5-8 and TRBJ1-2; possible D gene TRBD1, 5 bases. Germline CDR1 and CDR2: SGHTS and YDEGEE. CDR3 size: 12 residues. V lost 4 bases and J 5 bases, leaving 9 bases between the germline ends. CDR3 in DNA: TGTGCCAGCAGCCCAAGACAGTATGGCTACACCTTC. Its protein product is CASSPRQYGYTF.

This clone was seen once. J is TRBJ2-5 and V is TRBV7-9, with a weak D call TRBD2 (6 bases). In germline, CDR1 is SEHNR, CDR2 FQNEAQ (reference sequence). The CDR3 loop spans 15 amino acids. Trimming left V 1 base short and J 2 bases short, with 11 bases between. The CDR3 reads CASSLERRAQETQYF. The CDR3 coding sequence is TGTGCCAGCAGCTTAGAGAGGAGGGCACAAGAGACCCAGTACTTC.

The J gene is TRBJ1-1, the V gene TRBV7-6; 7 bases fit TRBD1. The CDR3 runs to 14 residues. J gave up 4 bases and V 1 base, and 3 bases lay outside the gene matches. CDR1 SGHVS and CDR2 FNYEAQ come from the germline V gene. The CDR3 region is CASSLGGGGTEAFF. The CDR3 DNA sequence: TGTGCCAGCAGCTTAGGAGGGGGCGGCACTGAAGCTTTCTTT.

The chain recombines TRBV5-6 with TRBJ2-7; D might be TRBD1 (5 bases). V was cut by 5 bases and J by 2 bases, with 11 bases left in between. Germline V CDR1 and CDR2: SGHDT, YYEEEE. This CDR3 has 13 residues. The CDR3 DNA sequence: TGTGCCAGCAGTGGAGACAGAGCCTACGAGCAGTACTTC. Protein: CASSGDRAYEQYF.

V and J are TRBV5-6 and TRBJ1-2; TRBD1 is a possible D gene (6 bases). Trimming cost V 4 bases and J 5 bases, with 21 bases left between them. The length of the CDR3 is 16 residues. Germline V gene data show CDR1 as SGHDT and CDR2 as YYEEEE. DNA of the CDR3: TGTGCCAGCAGCGCCACAGGGTTTGCTATGGTGTATGGCTACACCTTC. This translates into CASSATGFAMVYGYTF.

This clone was seen a single time. This rearrangement joins TRBV2 to TRBJ2-1; D remains ambiguous. This CDR3 has 12 amino acids. V lost 4 bases to trimming and J lost 6 bases, with 7 bases between them. Germline CDR1 is SNHLY and CDR2 is FYNNEI. The CDR3 DNA is TGTGCCAGCAGTGTCGGTTTCAATGAGCAGTTCTTC. Translation gives CASSVGFNEQFF. Variable domain in full (rest from reference TRBV2 and TRBJ2-1): EPEVTQTPSHQVTQMGQEVILRCVPISNHLYFYWYRQILGQKVEFLVSFYNNEISEKSEIFDDQFSVERPDGSNFTLKIRSTKLEDSAMYFCASSVGFNEQFFGPGTRLTVL.

The V and J genes are TRBV19 and TRBJ1-5; 11 nucleotides align to TRBD1. This CDR3 contains 17 residues. The germline CDR1 and CDR2 sequences are LNHDA and SQIVND (reference sequence). V lost 6 bases and J lost 2; bases outside the gene matches: 9. The CDR3 DNA is TGTGCCAGTAGCGGAGGACAGGGGGCATTGGGCAATCAGCCCCAGCATTTT. It specifies CASSGGQGALGNQPQHF.

The CDR3 DNA reads TGTGCCAGCAGGGACGGGACACATCTCACAGATACGCAGTATTTT. Protein product: CASRDGTHLTDTQYF. The genes are TRBV28 and TRBJ2-3; D might be TRBD1 (6 bases). The CDR3 extends over 15 amino acids. V lost 6 bases and J lost 2, with 15 bases in between. Germline V lookup: CDR1 MDHEN, CDR2 SYDVKM.

The chain employs TRBV5-6 and TRBJ2-7, with TRBD1 as a possible D gene (5 bases). Germline values: CDR1 SGHDT, CDR2 YYEEEE. This CDR3 contains 12 residues. Trimming left V 4 bases short and J 2 bases short, with 7 bases between. The chain's CDR3 is CASSLTAYEQYF. The CDR3, as DNA: TGTGCCAGCAGCCTGACAGCCTACGAGCAGTACTTC.

CDR3 coding DNA: TGTGCCAGCAGTGAAGAGGCCCCGAGGGTTTTCCTGTACGAGCAGTACTTC. Translating gives CASSEEAPRVFLYEQYF. V and J are TRBV2 and TRBJ2-7, with a weak D call TRBD2 (5 bases). With 1 base removed from V and 4 bases from J, the gap between germline ends came to 20 bases. This CDR3 is built from 17 residues. Germline values: CDR1 SNHLY, CDR2 FYNNEI.

The rearrangement links TRBV7-3 to TRBJ1-4; a weak D match, TRBD1 (5 bases). This CDR3 is built from 15 residues. Germline-derived CDR1 and CDR2 are SGHTA and FQGTGA. V was trimmed by 5 bases and J by 5 bases, leaving 15 bases between them. CDR3 bases: TGTGCCAGCAGCCCTAGCGGGGGACGGAATGAAAAACTGTTTTTT. This encodes CASSPSGGRNEKLFF.